This T cell receptor beta chain was captured by sequencing in a study of blood T cell repertoires in COVID-19. Study-wide context: Material from acute and convalescent COVID-19 was sourced from the United States, Italy and Spain. The analysed material was cDNA or gDNA that came from T cells, B-cell-depleted T cells, or PBMCs.

The CDR3 loop spans 14 amino acids. Looked up from germline, CDR1 is MNHEY and CDR2 is SVGEGT. Unmatched junction bases numbered 5, after V lost 5 bases and J lost 6 bases. Categorization into cohorts depended on clinical history that participants reported. Original handling: Reference gene primers were amplified, and this amplification served to estimate nucleated cell counts. Using immunoSEQ multiplex PCR, the repertoire was profiled, and TCRdb retains in-frame clones only, with some absent. The V and J calls and clone size are taken from that table; D and trimming were inferred from the DNA. This table holds about 390,000 clones, 87% found once.

This clonotype was obtained from a woman aged 50 to 65 who had recovered from COVID-19. Sequencing input: PBMCs or T cells enriched from blood (not recorded which). This chain uses TRBV6-2 or TRBV6-3 with TRBJ1-5; 9 nucleotides agree with TRBD1. The CDR3 bases are TGTGCCAGCAGTCAACAGGGGGCGAGTCAGCCCCAGCATTTT. This encodes CASSQQGASQPQHF.